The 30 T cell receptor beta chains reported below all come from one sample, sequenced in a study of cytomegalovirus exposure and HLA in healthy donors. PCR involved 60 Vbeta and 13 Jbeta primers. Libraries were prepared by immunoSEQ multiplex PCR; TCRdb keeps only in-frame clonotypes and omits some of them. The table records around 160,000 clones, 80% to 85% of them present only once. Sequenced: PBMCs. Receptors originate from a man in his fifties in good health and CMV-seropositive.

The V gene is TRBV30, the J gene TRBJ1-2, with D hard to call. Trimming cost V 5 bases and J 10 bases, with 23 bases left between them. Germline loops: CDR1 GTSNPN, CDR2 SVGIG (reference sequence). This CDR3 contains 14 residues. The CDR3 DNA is TGTGCCTGGGATAAAAAAGCCGGACTACGTGTCTACACCTTC. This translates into CAWDKKAGLRVYTF.

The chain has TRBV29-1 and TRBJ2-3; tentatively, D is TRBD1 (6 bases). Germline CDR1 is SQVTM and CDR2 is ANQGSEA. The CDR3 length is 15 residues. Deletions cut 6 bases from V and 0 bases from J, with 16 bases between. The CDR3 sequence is CSVDRTESSTDTQYF. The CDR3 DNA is TGCAGCGTAGACCGGACAGAAAGTAGCACAGATACGCAGTATTTT.

CDR3 region: CASSFVQSSGGQPQHF. CDR3 bases: TGTGCCAGCAGCTTCGTACAGTCTTCAGGGGGTCAGCCCCAGCATTTT. The chain is built from TRBV7-2 and TRBJ1-5, with 7 bases matching TRBD1. This CDR3 has 16 amino acids. V shed 3 bases, J shed 6 bases, and the junction held 11 bases outside the gene matches. The germline CDR1 and CDR2 sequences are SGHTA and FQGNSA.

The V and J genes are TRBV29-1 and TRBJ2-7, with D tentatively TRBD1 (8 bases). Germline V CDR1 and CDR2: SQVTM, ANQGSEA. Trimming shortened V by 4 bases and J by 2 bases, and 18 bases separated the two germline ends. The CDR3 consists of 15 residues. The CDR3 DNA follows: TGCAGCGTTGCGGCTACAGGGGGGGGAACCTACGAGCAGTACTTC. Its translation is CSVAATGGGTYEQYF.

CDR3 loop: CASSPGPEAGETQYF. The CDR3 nucleotides read TGTGCCAGCAGCCCCGGACCCGAGGCGGGGGAGACCCAGTACTTC. The chain is built from TRBV6-5 and TRBJ2-5; TRBD2 might be the D (6 bases). With 6 bases removed from V and 5 bases from J, the gap between germline ends came to 19 bases. In germline, CDR1 is MNHEY, CDR2 SVGAGI. The CDR3 covers 15 residues.

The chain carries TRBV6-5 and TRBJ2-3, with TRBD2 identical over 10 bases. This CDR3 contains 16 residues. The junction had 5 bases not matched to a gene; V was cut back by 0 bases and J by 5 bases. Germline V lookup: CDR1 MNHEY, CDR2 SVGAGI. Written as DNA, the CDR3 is TGTGCCAGCAGTTACTCGCAGCGGGAGGGCCGAGATACGCAGTATTTT. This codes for CASSYSQREGRDTQYF.

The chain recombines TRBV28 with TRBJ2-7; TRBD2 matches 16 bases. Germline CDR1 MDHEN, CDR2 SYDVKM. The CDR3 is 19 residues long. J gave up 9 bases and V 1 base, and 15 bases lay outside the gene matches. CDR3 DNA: TGTGCCAGCAGTTTATACAACGTACCGGGACTAGCGGGAGGGTCAGGGCAGTACTTC. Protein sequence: CASSLYNVPGLAGGSGQYF.

The DNA of the CDR3 is TGCGCCAGCAGCTTGGTTACTAGCGGCACCGGGGAGCTGTTTTTT. Translating gives CASSLVTSGTGELFF. The chain employs TRBV5-1 and TRBJ2-2; TRBD2 matches 8 bases. The germline V gene has CDR1 SGHRS and CDR2 YFSETQ. The CDR3 runs to 15 residues. With V trimmed by 0 bases and J by 4 bases, 2 bases remained unmatched.

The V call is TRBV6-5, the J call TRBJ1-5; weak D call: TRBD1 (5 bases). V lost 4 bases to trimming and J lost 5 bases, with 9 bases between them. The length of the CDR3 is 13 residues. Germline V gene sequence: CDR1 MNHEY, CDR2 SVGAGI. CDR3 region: CASSSWGDQPQHF. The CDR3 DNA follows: TGTGCCAGCAGTTCTTGGGGGGATCAGCCCCAGCATTTT.

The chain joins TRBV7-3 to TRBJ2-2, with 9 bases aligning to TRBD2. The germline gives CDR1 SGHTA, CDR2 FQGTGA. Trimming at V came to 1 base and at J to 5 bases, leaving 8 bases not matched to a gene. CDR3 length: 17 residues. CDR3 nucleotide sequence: TGTGCCAGCAGCTTAAGAGCCGGTGCGGGGGGGACCGGGGAGCTGTTTTTT. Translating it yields CASSLRAGAGGTGELFF. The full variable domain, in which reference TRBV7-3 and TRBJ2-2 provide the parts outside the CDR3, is GAGVSQTPSNKVTEKGKYVELRCDPISGHTALYWYRQSLGQGPEFLIYFQGTGAADDSGLPNDRFFAVRPEGSVSTLKIQRTERGDSAVYLCASSLRAGAGGTGELFFGEGSRLTVL.

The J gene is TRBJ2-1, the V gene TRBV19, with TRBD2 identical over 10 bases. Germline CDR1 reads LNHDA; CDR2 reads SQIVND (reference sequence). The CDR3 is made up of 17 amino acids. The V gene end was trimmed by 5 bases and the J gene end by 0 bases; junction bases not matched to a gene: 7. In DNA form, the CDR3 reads TGTGCCAGTAGTGTAAAAGCGGGGGGGACCTCCTACAATGAGCAGTTCTTC. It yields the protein CASSVKAGGTSYNEQFF.

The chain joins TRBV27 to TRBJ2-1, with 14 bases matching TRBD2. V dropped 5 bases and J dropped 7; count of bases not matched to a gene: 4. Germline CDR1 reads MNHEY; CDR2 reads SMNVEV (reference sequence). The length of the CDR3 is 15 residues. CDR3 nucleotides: TGTGCCAGCAGTCGACTAGCGGGGGGGCGGAATGAGCAGTTCTTC. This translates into CASSRLAGGRNEQFF.

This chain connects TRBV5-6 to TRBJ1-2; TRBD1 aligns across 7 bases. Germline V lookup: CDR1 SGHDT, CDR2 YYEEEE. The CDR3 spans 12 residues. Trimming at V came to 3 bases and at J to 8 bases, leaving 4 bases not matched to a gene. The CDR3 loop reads CASSWDRSGYTF. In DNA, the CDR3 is TGTGCCAGCAGCTGGGACAGAAGCGGCTACACCTTC.

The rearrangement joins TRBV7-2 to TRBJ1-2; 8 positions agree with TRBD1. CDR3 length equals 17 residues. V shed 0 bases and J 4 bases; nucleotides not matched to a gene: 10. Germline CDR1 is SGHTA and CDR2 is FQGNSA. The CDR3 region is CASSLATVSQGAYGYTF. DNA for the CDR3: TGTGCCAGCAGCTTAGCCACTGTGAGCCAGGGGGCCTATGGCTACACCTTC.

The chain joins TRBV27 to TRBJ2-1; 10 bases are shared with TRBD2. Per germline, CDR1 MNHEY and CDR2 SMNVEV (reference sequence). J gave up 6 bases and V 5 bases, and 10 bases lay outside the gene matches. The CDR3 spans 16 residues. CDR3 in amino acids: CASSTPTSGRLNEQFF. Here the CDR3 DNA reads TGTGCCAGCAGTACCCCGACTAGCGGGCGGCTCAATGAGCAGTTCTTC.

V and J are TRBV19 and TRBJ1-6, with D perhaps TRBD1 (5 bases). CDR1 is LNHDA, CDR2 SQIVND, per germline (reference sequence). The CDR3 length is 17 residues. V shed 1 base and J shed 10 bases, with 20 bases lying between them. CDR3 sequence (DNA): TGTGCCAGTAGTATAGCCGGAGGGGCCCGGCCCCTCTCACCCCTCCACTTT. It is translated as CASSIAGGARPLSPLHF.

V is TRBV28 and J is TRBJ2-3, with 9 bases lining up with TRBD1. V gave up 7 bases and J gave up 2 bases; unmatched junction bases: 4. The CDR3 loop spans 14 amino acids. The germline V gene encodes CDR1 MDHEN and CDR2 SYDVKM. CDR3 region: CASTWDRVTDTQYF. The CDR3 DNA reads TGTGCCAGCACCTGGGACAGGGTCACAGATACGCAGTATTTT. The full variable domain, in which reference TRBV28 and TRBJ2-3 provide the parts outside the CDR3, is DVKVTQSSRYLVKRTGEKVFLECVQDMDHENMFWYRQDPGLGLRLIYFSYDVKMKEKGDIPEGYSVSREKKERFSLILESASTNQTSMYLCASTWDRVTDTQYFGPGTRLTVL.

The CDR3 loop is CASGLGSSNQPQHF. The CDR3 DNA is TGTGCCAGCGGCCTTGGCAGTAGCAATCAGCCCCAGCATTTT. The chain combines TRBV6-5 with TRBJ1-5, with D unresolved. The CDR3 has 14 residues. The V gene's germline CDR1 is MNHEY and CDR2 SVGAGI. Trimming removed 8 bases from V and 0 bases from J, with 11 bases in between.

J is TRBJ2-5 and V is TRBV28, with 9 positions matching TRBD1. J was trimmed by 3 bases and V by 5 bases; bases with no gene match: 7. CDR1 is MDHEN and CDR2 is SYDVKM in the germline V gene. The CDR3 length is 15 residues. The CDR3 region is CASSPTGQGKETQYF. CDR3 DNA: TGTGCCAGCAGTCCAACGGGACAGGGTAAAGAGACCCAGTACTTC. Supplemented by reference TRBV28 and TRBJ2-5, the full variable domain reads DVKVTQSSRYLVKRTGEKVFLECVQDMDHENMFWYRQDPGLGLRLIYFSYDVKMKEKGDIPEGYSVSREKKERFSLILESASTNQTSMYLCASSPTGQGKETQYFGPGTRLLVL.

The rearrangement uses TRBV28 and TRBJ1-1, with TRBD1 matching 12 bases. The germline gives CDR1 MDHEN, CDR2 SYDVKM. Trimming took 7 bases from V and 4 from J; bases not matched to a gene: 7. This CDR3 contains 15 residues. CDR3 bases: TGTGCCAGCATCGAGGGACAGGGGGCCGGCACTGAAGCTTTCTTT. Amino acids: CASIEGQGAGTEAFF.

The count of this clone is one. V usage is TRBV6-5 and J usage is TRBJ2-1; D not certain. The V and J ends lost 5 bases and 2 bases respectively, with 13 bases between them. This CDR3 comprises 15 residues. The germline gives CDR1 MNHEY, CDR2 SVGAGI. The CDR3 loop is CASSILGEAYNEQFF. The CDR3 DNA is TGTGCCAGCAGTATCCTAGGCGAGGCCTACAATGAGCAGTTCTTC.

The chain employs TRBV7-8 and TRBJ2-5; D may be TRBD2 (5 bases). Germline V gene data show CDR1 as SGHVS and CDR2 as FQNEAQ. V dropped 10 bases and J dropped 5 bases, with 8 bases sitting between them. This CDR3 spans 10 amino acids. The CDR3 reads CATGKETQYF. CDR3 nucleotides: TGTGCCACCGGGAAGGAGACCCAGTACTTC.

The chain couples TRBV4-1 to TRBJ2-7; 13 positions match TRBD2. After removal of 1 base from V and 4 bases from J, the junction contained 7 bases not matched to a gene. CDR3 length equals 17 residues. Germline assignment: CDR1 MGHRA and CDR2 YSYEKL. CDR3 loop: CASSQGPRTSGGYEQYF. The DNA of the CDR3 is TGCGCCAGCAGCCAAGGCCCCCGGACTAGCGGGGGTTACGAGCAGTACTTC.

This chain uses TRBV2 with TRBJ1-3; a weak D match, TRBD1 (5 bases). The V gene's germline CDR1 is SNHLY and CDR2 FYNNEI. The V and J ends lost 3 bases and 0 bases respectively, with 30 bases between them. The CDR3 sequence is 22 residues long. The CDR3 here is CASSDRDRRGSNDFGSGNTIYF. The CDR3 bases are TGTGCCAGCAGTGACCGGGACCGGCGGGGGAGTAACGATTTCGGCTCTGGAAACACCATATATTTT.

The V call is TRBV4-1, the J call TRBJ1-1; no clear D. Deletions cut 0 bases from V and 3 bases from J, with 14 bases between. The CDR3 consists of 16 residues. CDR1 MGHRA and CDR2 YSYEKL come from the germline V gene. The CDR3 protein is CASSQDIRFGDTEAFF. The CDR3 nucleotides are TGCGCCAGCAGCCAAGATATACGTTTCGGGGACACTGAAGCTTTCTTT.

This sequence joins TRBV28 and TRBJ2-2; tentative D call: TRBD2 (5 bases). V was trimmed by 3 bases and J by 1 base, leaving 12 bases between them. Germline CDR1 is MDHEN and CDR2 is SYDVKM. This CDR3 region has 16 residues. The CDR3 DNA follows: TGTGCCAGCAGTTTCCTCAGGACTGAGAACACCGGGGAGCTGTTTTTT. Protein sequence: CASSFLRTENTGELFF.

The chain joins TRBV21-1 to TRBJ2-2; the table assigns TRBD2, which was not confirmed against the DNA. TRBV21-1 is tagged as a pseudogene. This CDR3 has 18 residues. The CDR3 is CASSKGLAGGPGTGELFF. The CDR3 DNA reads TGTGCCAGCAGCAAAGGACTAGCGGGAGGGCCGGGCACCGGGGAGCTGTTTTTT.

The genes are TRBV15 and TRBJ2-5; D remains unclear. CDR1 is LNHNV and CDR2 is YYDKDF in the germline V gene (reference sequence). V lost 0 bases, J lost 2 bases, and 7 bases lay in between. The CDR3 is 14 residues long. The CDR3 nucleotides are TGTGCCACCAGCAGAGACAGACTGCAAGAGACCCAGTACTTC. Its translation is CATSRDRLQETQYF.

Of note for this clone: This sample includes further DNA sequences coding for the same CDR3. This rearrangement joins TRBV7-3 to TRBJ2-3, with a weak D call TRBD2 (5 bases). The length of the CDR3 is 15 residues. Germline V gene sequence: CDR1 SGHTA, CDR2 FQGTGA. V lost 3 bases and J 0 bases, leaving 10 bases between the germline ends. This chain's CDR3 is CASSFSGTSTDTQYF. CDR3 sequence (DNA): TGTGCCAGCAGCTTCTCGGGAACTAGCACAGATACGCAGTATTTT. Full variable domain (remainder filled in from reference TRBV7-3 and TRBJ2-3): GAGVSQTPSNKVTEKGKYVELRCDPISGHTALYWYRQSLGQGPEFLIYFQGTGAADDSGLPNDRFFAVRPEGSVSTLKIQRTERGDSAVYLCASSFSGTSTDTQYFGPGTRLTVL.

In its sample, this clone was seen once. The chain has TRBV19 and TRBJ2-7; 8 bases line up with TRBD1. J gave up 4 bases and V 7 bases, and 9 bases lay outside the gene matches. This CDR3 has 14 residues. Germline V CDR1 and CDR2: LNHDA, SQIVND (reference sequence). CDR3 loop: CASNLWQGAYEQYF. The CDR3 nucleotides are TGTGCCAGTAATTTGTGGCAGGGGGCTTACGAGCAGTACTTC.